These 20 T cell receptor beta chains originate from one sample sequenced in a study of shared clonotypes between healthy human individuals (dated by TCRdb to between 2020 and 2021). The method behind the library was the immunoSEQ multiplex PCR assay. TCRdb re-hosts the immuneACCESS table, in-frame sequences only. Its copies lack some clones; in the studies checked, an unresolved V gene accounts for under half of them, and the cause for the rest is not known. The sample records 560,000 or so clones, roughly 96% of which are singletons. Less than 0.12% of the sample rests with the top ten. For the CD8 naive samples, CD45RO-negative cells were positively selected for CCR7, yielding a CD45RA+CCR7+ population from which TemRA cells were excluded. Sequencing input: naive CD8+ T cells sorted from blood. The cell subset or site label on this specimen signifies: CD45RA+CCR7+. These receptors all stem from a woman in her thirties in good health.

The CDR3 is CASSGLVGYEQYF. In DNA, the CDR3 is TGTGCCAGCAGCGGACTAGTGGGCTACGAGCAGTACTTC. The chain has TRBV7-9 and TRBJ2-7; 7 nucleotides line up with TRBD2. V shed 5 bases and J 3 bases; nucleotides not matched to a gene: 4. The length of the CDR3 is 13 residues. Germline CDR1 is SEHNR and CDR2 is FQNEAQ (reference sequence).

The CDR3 sequence is CASWDTLYEQYF. CDR3 sequence (DNA): TGTGCCAGCTGGGACACCCTTTACGAGCAGTACTTC. J is TRBJ2-7 and V is TRBV6-5; D might be TRBD1 (6 bases). CDR1 is MNHEY, CDR2 SVGAGI, per germline. The V gene lost 8 bases and the J gene lost 4 bases, with 12 bases spanning the gap. The CDR3 is 12 residues long.

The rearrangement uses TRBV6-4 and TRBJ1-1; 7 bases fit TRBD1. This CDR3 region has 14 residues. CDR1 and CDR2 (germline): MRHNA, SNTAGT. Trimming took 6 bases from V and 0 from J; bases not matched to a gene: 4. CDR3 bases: TGTGCCAGCAGCGACGACAGGGTGAACACTGAAGCTTTCTTT. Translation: CASSDDRVNTEAFF.

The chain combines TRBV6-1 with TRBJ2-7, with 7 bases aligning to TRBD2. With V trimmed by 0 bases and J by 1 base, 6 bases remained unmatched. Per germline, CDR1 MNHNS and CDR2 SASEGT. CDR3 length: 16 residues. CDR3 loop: CASSEAGGSHSYEQYF. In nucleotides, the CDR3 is TGTGCCAGCAGTGAAGCGGGCGGGAGCCATTCCTACGAGCAGTACTTC.

CDR3 sequence (DNA): TGTGCCAGCAGCCACCAAAGGGGGCGAGATGGCTACACCTTC. Translating gives CASSHQRGRDGYTF. This chain uses TRBV16 with TRBJ1-2; 7 bases line up with TRBD1. V lost 3 bases to trimming and J lost 6 bases; unmatched junction nucleotides: 7. This CDR3 region has 14 residues. Germline V lookup: CDR1 KGHSY, CDR2 FQNENV.

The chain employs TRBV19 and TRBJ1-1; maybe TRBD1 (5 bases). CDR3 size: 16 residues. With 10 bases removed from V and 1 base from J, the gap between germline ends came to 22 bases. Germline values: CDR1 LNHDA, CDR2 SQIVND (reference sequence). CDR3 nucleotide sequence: TGTGCCACCTCGGACACCCGGGAGAACTCGAACACTGAAGCTTTCTTT. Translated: CATSDTRENSNTEAFF. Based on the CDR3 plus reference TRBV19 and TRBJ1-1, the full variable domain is DGGITQSPKYLFRKEGQNVTLSCEQNLNHDAMYWYRQDPGQGLRLIYYSQIVNDFQKGDIAEGYSVSREKKESFPLTVTSAQKNPTAFYLCATSDTRENSNTEAFFGQGTRLTVV.

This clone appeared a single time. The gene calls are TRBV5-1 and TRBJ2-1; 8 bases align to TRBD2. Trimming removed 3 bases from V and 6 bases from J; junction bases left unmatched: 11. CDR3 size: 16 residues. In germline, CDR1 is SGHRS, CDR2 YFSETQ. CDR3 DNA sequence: TGCGCCAGCAGCTCCCGGGCGAGCGGGAGTGCCAATGAGCAGTTCTTC. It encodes CASSSRASGSANEQFF.

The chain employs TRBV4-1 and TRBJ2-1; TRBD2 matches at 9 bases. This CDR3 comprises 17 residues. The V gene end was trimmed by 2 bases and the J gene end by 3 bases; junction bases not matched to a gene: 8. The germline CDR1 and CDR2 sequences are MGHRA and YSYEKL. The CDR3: CASSQSLAGEGYNEQFF. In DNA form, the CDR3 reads TGCGCCAGCAGCCAATCTTTAGCGGGAGAGGGCTACAATGAGCAGTTCTTC.

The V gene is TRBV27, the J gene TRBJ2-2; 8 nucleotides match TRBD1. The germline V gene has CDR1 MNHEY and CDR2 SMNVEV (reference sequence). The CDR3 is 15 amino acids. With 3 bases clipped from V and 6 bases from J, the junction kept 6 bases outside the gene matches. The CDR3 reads CASSFGQGDPGELFF. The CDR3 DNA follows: TGTGCCAGCAGTTTTGGACAGGGAGACCCCGGGGAGCTGTTTTTT.

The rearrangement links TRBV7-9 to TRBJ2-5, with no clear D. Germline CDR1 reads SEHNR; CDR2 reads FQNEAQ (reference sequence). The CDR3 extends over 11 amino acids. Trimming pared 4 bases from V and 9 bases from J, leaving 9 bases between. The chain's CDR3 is CASSWGMAQYF. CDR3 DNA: TGTGCCAGCAGCTGGGGAATGGCCCAGTACTTC.

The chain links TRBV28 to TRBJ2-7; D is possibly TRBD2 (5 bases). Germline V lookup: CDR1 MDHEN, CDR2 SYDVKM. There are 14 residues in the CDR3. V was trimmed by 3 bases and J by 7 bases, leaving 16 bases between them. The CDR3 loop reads CASSFLSRGGEQYF. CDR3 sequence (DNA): TGTGCCAGCAGTTTCCTCAGCCGCGGCGGGGAGCAGTACTTC.

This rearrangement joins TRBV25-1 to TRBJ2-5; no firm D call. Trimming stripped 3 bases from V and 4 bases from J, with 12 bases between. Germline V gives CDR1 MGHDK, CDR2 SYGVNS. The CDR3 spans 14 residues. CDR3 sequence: CASSEKKGLETQYF. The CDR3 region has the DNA TGTGCCAGCAGTGAGAAGAAAGGATTAGAGACCCAGTACTTC.

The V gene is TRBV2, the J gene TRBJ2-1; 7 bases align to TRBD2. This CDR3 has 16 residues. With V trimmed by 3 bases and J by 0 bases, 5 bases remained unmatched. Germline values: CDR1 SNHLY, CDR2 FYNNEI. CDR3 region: CASSESLAVSYNEQFF. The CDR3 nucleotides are TGTGCCAGCAGTGAGTCCCTAGCGGTCTCCTACAATGAGCAGTTCTTC.

The CDR3 DNA follows: TGTGCGTCTCAGGGAGGGTTTGCTGAAGCTTTCTTT. Protein: CASQGGFAEAFF. The chain joins TRBV5-6 to TRBJ1-1, with D perhaps TRBD1 (5 bases). This CDR3 region has 12 residues. Per germline, CDR1 SGHDT and CDR2 YYEEEE.

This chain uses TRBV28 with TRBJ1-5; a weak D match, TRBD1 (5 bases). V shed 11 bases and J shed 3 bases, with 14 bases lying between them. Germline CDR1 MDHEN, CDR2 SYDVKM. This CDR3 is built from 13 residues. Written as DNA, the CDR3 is TGTGCCTCACTGCGGGGCCCCAATCAGCCCCAGCATTTT. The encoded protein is CASLRGPNQPQHF.

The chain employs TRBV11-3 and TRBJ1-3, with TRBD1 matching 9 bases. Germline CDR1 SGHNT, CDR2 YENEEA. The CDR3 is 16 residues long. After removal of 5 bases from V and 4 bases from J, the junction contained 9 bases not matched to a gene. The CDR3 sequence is CASSKPGTGYGNTIYF. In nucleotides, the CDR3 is TGTGCCAGCAGCAAACCAGGGACAGGGTACGGAAACACCATATATTTT. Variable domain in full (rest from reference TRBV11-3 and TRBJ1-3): EAGVVQSPRYKIIEKKQPVAFWCNPISGHNTLYWYLQNLGQGPELLIRYENEEAVDDSQLPKDRFSAERLKGVDSTLKIQPAELGDSAVYLCASSKPGTGYGNTIYFGEGSWLTVV.

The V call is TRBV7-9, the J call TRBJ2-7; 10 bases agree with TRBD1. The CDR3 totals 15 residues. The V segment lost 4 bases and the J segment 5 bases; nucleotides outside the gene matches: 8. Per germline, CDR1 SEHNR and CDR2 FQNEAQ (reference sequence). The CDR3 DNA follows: TGTGCCAGCAGCTCCCGGGACAGGGGAGCCAACGAGCAGTACTTC. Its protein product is CASSSRDRGANEQYF.

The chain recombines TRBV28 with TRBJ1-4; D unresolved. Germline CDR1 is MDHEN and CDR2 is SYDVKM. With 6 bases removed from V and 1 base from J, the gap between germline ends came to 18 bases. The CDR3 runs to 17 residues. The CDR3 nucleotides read TGTGCCAGCAGCACACAAGGAAGGCCAGGAACTAATGAAAAACTGTTTTTT. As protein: CASSTQGRPGTNEKLFF.

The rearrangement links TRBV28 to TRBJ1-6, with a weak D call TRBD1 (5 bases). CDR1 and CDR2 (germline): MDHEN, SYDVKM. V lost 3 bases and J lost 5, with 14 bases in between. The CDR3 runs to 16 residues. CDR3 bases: TGTGCCAGCAGTTTTGGGGGGGGTCCCAATAATTCACCCCTCCACTTT. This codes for CASSFGGGPNNSPLHF.

For the CDR3, the DNA is TGTGCCAGCAGCCTCAGGAACCGTAACACTGAAGCTTTCTTT. It translates to CASSLRNRNTEAFF. J is TRBJ1-1 and V is TRBV13; D is ambiguous. There are 14 residues in the CDR3. The germline V and J ends were trimmed by 5 bases and 2 bases, with 12 bases remaining between them. The germline CDR1 and CDR2 sequences are PRHDT and FYEKMQ (reference sequence). The full variable domain, completed using reference TRBV13 and TRBJ1-1, is AAGVIQSPRHLIKEKRETATLKCYPIPRHDTVYWYQQGPGQDPQFLISFYEKMQSDKGSIPDRFSAQQFSDYHSELNMSSLELGDSALYFCASSLRNRNTEAFFGQGTRLTVV.